These 10 T cell receptor beta chains were all obtained from the same sample, sequenced in a study of blood T cells in healthy people across ages. The use of a sample-barcoded 5' primer and a J-beta primer mix characterized a second PCR of roughly 6 to 12 cycles. TCRdb reprocessed the 5' RACE reads via MiXCR and lists one record per CDR3 protein. There are some 1 million distinct CDR3 sequences in the sample; under 55% occur only once, and under 20% lies in the top ten. Sequencing was done on a sample of blood. The receptors derive from a woman aged 60-75 years in good health.

V gene TRBV7-2 combines with J gene TRBJ2-1; no clear D gene. Trimming removed 1 base from V and 10 bases from J, with 8 bases in between. Germline assignment: CDR1 SGHTA and CDR2 FQGNSA. CDR3 length equals 12 residues. CDR3 region: CASSLDLEEQFF. DNA of the CDR3: TGTGCCAGCAGCTTAGACCTGGAGGAGCAGTTCTTC.

The chain employs TRBV10-3 and TRBJ2-7; D is possibly TRBD2 (5 bases). The CDR3 loop spans 12 amino acids. The ends were cut back, 9 bases at V and 2 bases at J, with 11 bases in the middle. CDR1 and CDR2 (germline): ENHRY, SYGVKD. CDR3 loop: CAIRGYTYEQYF. CDR3 coding DNA: TGTGCCATAAGAGGGTACACCTACGAGCAGTACTTC.

The chain is built from TRBV20-1 and TRBJ2-1, with 10 bases lining up with TRBD2. Germline lookup yields CDR1 DFQATT and CDR2 SNEGSKA (reference sequence). V was pared by 5 bases and J by 5 bases, with 6 bases of the junction left unmatched. This CDR3 comprises 14 residues. The CDR3 loop reads CSAEAGGADNEQFF. The CDR3 region has the DNA TGCAGTGCTGAAGCGGGAGGGGCGGACAATGAGCAGTTCTTC.

The chain combines TRBV25-1 with TRBJ2-1; tentatively, D is TRBD2 (5 bases). Per germline, CDR1 MGHDK and CDR2 SYGVNS. This CDR3 comprises 16 residues. Between the trimmed V and J ends, which lost 7 bases and 4 bases, there was a span of 20 bases. The CDR3 DNA reads TGTGCCAGCACTGAGGGCCCGCAGGTGGGATACAATGAGCAGTTCTTC. Amino acid sequence: CASTEGPQVGYNEQFF.

This clonotype was observed a few times. The rearrangement uses TRBV7-2 and TRBJ2-1, with D unresolved. The V end lost 5 bases, the J end lost 9 bases, and 17 bases lay between the germline ends. The germline V gene encodes CDR1 SGHTA and CDR2 FQGNSA. The CDR3 covers 14 residues. The CDR3 DNA reads as TGTGCCAGCAGCCCGCCCGTGTCTGAAAGTGAGCAGTTCTTC. This encodes CASSPPVSESEQFF.

A remark on this clonotype: Since a much larger clone is just one base distant, this may be a read error. The J gene is TRBJ2-7, the V gene TRBV29-1, with D perhaps matching TRBD2 (5 bases). The CDR3 has 14 residues. CDR1 SQVTM and CDR2 ANQGSEA come from the germline V gene. V was shortened by 4 bases and J by 1 base, with 14 bases between the two germline ends. The CDR3 spells CSVGRMGSSYEQYV. The CDR3 DNA reads TGCAGCGTTGGTAGGATGGGGAGTTCCTACGAGCAGTACGTC.

There are many counts of this clonotype. This rearrangement joins TRBV5-6 to TRBJ2-5; D may correspond to TRBD1 or TRBD2 (5 bases each). V gave up 0 bases and J gave up 4 bases, with 10 bases separating them. In germline, CDR1 is SGHDT, CDR2 YYEEEE. CDR3 length: 14 residues. The DNA of the CDR3 is TGTGCCAGCAGCTTGGAAGGGACCGGAGAGACCCAGTACTTC. This gives the protein CASSLEGTGETQYF.

This clonotype was picked up many times. This chain uses TRBV29-1 with TRBJ2-7, with 11 bases fitting TRBD2. Losses at the gene ends were 2 bases for V and 1 base for J; bases not matched to a gene: 4. This CDR3 has 15 amino acids. Looked up from germline, CDR1 is SQVTM and CDR2 is ANQGSEA. CDR3 amino acids: CSVELTSGKSYEQYF. The CDR3 DNA reads as TGCAGCGTTGAACTGACTAGCGGGAAGTCCTACGAGCAGTACTTC.

This chain links TRBV6-1 with TRBJ1-2; D gene unclear. CDR1 is MNHNS and CDR2 is SASEGT in the germline V gene. Trimming took off 4 bases at V and 8 bases at J, with 14 bases between the two ends. CDR3 length: 13 residues. In DNA form, the CDR3 reads TGTGCCAGCAGTGGGAGCCAGGTTGACGGCTACACCTTC. It codes for CASSGSQVDGYTF.

This clonotype has only a few counts. CDR3 DNA sequence: TGCAGCGTGGGCGGGGACAGGAGAGGATACGAGCAGTACTTC. It yields the protein CSVGGDRRGYEQYF. This sequence joins TRBV29-1 and TRBJ2-7; 8 nucleotides agree with TRBD1. Germline-derived CDR1 and CDR2 are SQVTM and ANQGSEA. The length of the CDR3 is 14 residues. V was pared by 6 bases and J by 4 bases, with 11 bases of the junction left unmatched.